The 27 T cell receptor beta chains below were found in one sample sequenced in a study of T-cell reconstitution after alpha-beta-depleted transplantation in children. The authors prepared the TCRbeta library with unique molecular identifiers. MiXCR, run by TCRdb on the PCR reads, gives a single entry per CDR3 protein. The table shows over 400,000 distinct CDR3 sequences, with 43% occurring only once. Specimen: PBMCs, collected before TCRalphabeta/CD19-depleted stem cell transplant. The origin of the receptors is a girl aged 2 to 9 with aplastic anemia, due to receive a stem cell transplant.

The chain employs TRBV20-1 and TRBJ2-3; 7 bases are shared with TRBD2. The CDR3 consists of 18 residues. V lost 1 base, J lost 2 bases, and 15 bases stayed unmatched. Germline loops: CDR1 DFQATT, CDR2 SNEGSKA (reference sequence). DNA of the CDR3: TGCAGTGCTAGAGGATATCTGACCGGGACTATGATCACAGATACGCAGTATTTT. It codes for CSARGYLTGTMITDTQYF.

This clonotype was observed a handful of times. The CDR3 nucleotides are TGTGCCAGCACCCTCGGGGTTTCGGGCGGCGATGGCTACACCTTC. Translating gives CASTLGVSGGDGYTF. The rearrangement links TRBV7-6 to TRBJ1-2, with D uncertain. The germline V and J ends were trimmed by 7 bases and 6 bases, with 21 bases remaining between them. From germline, CDR1 is SGHVS and CDR2 FNYEAQ. This CDR3 comprises 15 residues.

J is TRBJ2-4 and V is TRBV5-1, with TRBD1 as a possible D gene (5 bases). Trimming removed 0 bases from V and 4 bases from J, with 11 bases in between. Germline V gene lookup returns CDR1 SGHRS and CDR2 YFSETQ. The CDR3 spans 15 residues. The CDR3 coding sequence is TGCGCCAGCAGCTTGGTCTGGCAGGGAAAAAACATTCAGTACTTC. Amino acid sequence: CASSLVWQGKNIQYF.

This CDR3 reads CASSLGDPRQETQYF. For the CDR3, the DNA is TGCGCCAGCAGCTTGGGAGACCCCCGGCAGGAGACCCAGTACTTC. The chain recombines TRBV5-1 with TRBJ2-5; no clear D. The germline CDR1 and CDR2 sequences are SGHRS and YFSETQ. The CDR3 consists of 15 residues. Trimming pared 0 bases from V and 5 bases from J, leaving 14 bases between.

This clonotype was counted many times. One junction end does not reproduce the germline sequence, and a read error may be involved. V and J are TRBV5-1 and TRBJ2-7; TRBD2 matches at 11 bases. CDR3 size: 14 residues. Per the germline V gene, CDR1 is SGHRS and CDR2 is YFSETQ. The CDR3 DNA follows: TGTGCCAGCAGTTTAGGGACTAGCGGCTACGAGCAGTACTTC. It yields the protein CASSLGTSGYEQYF.

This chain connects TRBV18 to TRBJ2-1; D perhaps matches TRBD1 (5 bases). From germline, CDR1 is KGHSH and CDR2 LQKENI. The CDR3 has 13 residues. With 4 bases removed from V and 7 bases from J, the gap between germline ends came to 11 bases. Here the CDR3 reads CASSRDRNNEQFF. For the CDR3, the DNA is TGTGCCAGCTCACGCGACAGAAATAATGAGCAGTTCTTC.

CDR3 sequence: CASSYATQRGATDTQYF. As DNA, the CDR3 is TGTGCCAGCAGTTATGCGACTCAGCGGGGGGCGACAGATACGCAGTATTTT. The chain recombines TRBV6-5 with TRBJ2-3, with 9 bases identical to TRBD2. Trimming cost V 3 bases and J 3 bases; bases outside gene matches: 10. Germline CDR1 and CDR2: MNHEY and SVGAGI. CDR3 length: 17 residues.

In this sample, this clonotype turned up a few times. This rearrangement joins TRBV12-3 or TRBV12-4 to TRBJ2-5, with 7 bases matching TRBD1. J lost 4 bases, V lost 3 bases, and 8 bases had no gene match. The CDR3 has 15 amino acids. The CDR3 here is CASSFFDRVGETQYF. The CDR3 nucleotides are TGTGCCAGCAGTTTTTTCGACAGGGTGGGAGAGACCCAGTACTTC.

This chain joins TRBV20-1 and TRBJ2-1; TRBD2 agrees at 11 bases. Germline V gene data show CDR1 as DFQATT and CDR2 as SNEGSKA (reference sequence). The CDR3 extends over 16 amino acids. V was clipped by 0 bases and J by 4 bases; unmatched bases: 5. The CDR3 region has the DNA TGCAGTGCTAGAGATCTGGGGACTAGCGGTTACAATGAGCAGTTCTTC. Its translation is CSARDLGTSGYNEQFF.

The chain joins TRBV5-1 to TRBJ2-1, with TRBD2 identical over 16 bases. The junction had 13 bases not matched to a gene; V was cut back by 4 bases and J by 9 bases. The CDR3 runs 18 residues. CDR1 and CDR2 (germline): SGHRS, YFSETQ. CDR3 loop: CASSRTGTSGRVEIEQFF. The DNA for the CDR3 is TGCGCCAGCAGCAGGACCGGGACTAGCGGGAGGGTGGAGATTGAGCAGTTCTTC.

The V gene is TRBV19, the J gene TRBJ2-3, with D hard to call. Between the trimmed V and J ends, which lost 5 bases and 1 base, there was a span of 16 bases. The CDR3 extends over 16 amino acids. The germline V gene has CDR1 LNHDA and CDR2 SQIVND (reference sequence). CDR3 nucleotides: TGTGCCAGTAGTCGCGACCGCGTCGGCGGCACAGATACGCAGTATTTT. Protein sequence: CASSRDRVGGTDTQYF.

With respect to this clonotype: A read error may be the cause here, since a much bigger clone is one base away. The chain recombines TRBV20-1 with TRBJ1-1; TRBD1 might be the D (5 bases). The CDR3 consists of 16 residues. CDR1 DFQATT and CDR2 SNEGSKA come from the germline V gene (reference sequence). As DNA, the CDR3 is TGCTGTGCTAGAGATTGGAGGGGCCCCTCGGGTCCTGAAGCTTTCTTT. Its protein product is CCARDWRGPSGPEAFF.

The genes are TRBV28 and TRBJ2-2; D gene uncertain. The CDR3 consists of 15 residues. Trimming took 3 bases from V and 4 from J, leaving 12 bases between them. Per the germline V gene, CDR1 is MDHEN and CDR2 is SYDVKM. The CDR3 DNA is TGTGCCAGCAGTTTCGGCACCCTCCGCACCGGGGAGCTGTTTTTT. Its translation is CASSFGTLRTGELFF.

The CDR3, as DNA: TGTGCCAGCAGTTACTCGACGGCAGGGCTTTTCTCTGGGGCCAACGTCCTGACTTTC. It specifies CASSYSTAGLFSGANVLTF. V usage is TRBV6-2 or TRBV6-3 and J usage is TRBJ2-6; D is possibly TRBD1 (5 bases). CDR1 MNHEY and CDR2 SVGEGT come from the germline V gene. Trimming shortened V by 0 bases and J by 0 bases, and 15 bases separated the two germline ends. The CDR3 is 19 amino acids.

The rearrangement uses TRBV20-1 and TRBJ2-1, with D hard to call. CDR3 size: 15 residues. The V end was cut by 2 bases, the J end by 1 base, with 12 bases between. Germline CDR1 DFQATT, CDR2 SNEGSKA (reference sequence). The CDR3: CSARQSWPSYNEQFF. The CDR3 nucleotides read TGCAGTGCTAGACAAAGCTGGCCATCCTACAATGAGCAGTTCTTC.

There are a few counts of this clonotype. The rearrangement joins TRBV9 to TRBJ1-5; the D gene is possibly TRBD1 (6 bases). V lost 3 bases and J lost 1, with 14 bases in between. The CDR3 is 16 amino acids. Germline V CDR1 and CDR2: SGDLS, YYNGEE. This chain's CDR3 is CASSATSGASNQPQHF. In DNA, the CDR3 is TGTGCCAGCAGCGCCACGTCAGGGGCCAGCAATCAGCCCCAGCATTTT.

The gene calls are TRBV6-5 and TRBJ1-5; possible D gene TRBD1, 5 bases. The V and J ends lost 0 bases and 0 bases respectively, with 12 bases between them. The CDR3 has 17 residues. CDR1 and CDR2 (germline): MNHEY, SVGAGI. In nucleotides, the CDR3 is TGTGCCAGCAGTTACTCGTTTGTGGGGGATAGCAATCAGCCCCAGCATTTT. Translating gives CASSYSFVGDSNQPQHF.

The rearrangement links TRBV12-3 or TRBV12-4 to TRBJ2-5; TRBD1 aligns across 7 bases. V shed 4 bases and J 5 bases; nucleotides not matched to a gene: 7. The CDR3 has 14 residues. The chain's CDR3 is CASSYPGQYETQYF. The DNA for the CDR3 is TGTGCCAGCAGTTATCCGGGACAGTATGAGACCCAGTACTTC.

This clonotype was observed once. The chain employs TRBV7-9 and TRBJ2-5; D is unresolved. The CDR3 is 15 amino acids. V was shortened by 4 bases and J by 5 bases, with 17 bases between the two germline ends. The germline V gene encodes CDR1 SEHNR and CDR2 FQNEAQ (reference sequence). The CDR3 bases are TGTGCCAGCAGCTCCGGCGATAGCAATTGGGAGACCCAGTACTTC. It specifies CASSSGDSNWETQYF.

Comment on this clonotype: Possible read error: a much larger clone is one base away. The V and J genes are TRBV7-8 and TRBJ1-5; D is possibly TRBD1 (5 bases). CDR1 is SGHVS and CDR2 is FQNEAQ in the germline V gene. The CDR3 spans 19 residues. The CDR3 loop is CVSSLAGRGTGMRDQPQHF. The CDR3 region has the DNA TGTGTCAGCAGCTTAGCGGGAAGGGGTACGGGGATGAGGGATCAGCCCCAGCATTTT.

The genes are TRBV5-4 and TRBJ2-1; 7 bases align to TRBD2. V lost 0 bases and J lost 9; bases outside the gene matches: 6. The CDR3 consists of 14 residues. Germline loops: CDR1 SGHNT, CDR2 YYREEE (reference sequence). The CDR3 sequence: CASSLVAGASEQFF. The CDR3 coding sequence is TGTGCCAGCAGCTTGGTCGCGGGAGCCAGTGAGCAGTTCTTC.

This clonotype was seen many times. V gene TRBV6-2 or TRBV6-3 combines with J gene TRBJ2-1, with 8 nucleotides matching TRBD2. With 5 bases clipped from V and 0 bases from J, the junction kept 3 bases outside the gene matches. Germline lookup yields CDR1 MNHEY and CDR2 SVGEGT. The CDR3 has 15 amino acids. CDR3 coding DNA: TGTGCCAGCAGTAAAAGCGGGGGCTCCTACAATGAGCAGTTCTTC. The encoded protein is CASSKSGGSYNEQFF.

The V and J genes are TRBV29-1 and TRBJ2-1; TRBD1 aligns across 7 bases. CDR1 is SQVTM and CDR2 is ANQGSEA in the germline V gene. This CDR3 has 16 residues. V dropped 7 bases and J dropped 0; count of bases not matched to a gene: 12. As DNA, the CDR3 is TGCAGCGCACCGACAGGGCTGGGGAGCTCCTACAATGAGCAGTTCTTC. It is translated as CSAPTGLGSSYNEQFF.

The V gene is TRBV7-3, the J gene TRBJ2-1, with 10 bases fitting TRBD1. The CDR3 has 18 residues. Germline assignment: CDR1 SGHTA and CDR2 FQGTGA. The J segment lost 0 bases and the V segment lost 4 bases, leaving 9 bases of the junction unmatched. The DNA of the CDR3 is TGTGCCAGCAGCTCCCGGGACAGGGGCCTCGACTCCTACAATGAGCAGTTCTTC. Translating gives CASSSRDRGLDSYNEQFF.

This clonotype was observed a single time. CDR3 amino acids: CSARDNIRAGPGETQYF. CDR3 coding DNA: TGCAGTGCTAGAGATAATATTAGGGCAGGCCCTGGGGAGACCCAGTACTTC. This sequence joins TRBV20-1 and TRBJ2-5; D is ambiguous. Germline CDR1 reads DFQATT; CDR2 reads SNEGSKA (reference sequence). V lost 0 bases to trimming and J lost 5 bases, with 22 bases between them. This CDR3 is 17 amino acids long.

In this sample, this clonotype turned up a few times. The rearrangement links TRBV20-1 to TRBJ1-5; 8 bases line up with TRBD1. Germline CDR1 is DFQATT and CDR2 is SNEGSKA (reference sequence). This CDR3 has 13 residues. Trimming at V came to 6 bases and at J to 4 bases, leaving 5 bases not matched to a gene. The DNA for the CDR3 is TGCAGTGCCCGGACAGGGAGAAATCAGCCCCAGCATTTT. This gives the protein CSARTGRNQPQHF.

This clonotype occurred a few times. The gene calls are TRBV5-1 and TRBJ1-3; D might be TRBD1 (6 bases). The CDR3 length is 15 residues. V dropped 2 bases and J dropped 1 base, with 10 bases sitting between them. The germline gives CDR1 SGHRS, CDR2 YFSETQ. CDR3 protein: CASSFTGISGNTIYF. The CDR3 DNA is TGCGCCAGCAGCTTTACAGGGATTTCTGGAAACACCATATATTTT.